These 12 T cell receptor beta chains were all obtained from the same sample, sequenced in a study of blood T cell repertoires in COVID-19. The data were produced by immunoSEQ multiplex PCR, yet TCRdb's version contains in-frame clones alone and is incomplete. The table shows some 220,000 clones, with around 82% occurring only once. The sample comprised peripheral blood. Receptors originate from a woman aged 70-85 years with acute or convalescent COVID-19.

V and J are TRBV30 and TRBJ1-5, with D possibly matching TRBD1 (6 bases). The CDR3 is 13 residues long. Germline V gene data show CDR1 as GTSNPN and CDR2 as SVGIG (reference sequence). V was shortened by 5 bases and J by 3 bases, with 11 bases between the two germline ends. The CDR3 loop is CAWSTGLNQPQHF. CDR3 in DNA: TGTGCCTGGTCGACAGGACTCAATCAGCCCCAGCATTTT.

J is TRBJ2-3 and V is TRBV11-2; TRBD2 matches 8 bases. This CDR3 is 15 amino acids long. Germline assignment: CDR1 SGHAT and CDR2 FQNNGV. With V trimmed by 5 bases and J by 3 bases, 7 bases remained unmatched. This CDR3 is CASSLNPGGTDTQYF. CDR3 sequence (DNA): TGTGCCAGCAGCCTCAACCCGGGGGGGACAGATACGCAGTATTTT.

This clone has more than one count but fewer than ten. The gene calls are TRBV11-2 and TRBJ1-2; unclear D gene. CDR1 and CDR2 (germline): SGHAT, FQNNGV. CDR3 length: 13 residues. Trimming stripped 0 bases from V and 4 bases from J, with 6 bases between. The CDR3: CASSLDNSYGYTF. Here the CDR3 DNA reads TGTGCCAGCAGCTTAGATAACAGCTATGGCTACACCTTC.

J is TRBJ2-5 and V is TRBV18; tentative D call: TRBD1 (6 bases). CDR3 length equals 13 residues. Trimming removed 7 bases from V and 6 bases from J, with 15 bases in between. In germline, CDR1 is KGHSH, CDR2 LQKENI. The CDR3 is CASLPGDTQTQYF. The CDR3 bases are TGTGCCAGCTTACCCGGGGACACGCAGACCCAGTACTTC. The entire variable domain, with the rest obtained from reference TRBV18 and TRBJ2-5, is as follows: NAGVMQNPRHLVRRRGQEARLRCSPMKGHSHVYWYRQLPEEGLKFMVYLQKENIIDESGMPKERFSAEFPKEGPSILRIQQVVRGDSAAYFCASLPGDTQTQYFGPGTRLLVL.

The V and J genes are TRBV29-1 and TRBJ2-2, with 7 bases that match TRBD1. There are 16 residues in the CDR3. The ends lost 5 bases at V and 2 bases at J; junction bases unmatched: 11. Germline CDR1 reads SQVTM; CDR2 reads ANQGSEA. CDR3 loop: CSVNSGTATNTGELFF. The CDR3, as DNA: TGCAGCGTTAATTCCGGGACAGCTACAAACACCGGGGAGCTGTTTTTT.

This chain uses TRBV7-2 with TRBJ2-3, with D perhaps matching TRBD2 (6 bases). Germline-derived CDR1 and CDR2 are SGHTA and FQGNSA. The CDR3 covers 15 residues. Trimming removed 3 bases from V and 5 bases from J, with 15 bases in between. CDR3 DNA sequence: TGTGCCAGCAGCTTTCAGAACTCCGGGGGAGATACGCAGTATTTT. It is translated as CASSFQNSGGDTQYF. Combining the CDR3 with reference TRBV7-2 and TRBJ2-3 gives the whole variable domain GAGVSQSPSNKVTEKGKDVELRCDPISGHTALYWYRQSLGQGLEFLIYFQGNSAPDKSGLPSDRFSAERTGGSVSTLTIQRTQQEDSAVYLCASSFQNSGGDTQYFGPGTRLTVL.

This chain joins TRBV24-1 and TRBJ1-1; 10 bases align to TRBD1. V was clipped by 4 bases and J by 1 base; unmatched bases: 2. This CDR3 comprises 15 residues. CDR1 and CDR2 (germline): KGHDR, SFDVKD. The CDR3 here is CATSEGTGENTEAFF. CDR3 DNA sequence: TGTGCCACCAGTGAGGGGACAGGGGAGAACACTGAAGCTTTCTTT.

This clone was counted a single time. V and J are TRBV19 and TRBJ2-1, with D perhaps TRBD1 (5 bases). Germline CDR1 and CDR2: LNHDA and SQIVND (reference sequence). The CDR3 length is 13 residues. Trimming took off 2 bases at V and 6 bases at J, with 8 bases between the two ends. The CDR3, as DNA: TGTGCCAGTAGTATACAGGGCGGCAATGAGCAGTTCTTC. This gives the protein CASSIQGGNEQFF. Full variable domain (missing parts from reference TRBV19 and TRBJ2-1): DGGITQSPKYLFRKEGQNVTLSCEQNLNHDAMYWYRQDPGQGLRLIYYSQIVNDFQKGDIAEGYSVSREKKESFPLTVTSAQKNPTAFYLCASSIQGGNEQFFGPGTRLTVL.

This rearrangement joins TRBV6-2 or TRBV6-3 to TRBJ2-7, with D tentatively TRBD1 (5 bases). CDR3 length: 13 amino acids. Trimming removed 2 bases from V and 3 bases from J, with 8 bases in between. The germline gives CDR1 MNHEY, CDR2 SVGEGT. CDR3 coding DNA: TGTGCCAGCAGTTACGGGGCCGACTACGAGCAGTACGTC. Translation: CASSYGADYEQYV.

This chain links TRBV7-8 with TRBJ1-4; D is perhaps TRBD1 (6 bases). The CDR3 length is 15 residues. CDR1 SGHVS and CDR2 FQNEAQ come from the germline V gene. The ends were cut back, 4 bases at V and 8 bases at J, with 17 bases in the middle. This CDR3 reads CASSYDVGAREKLFF. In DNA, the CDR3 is TGTGCCAGCAGCTACGATGTGGGGGCTAGGGAAAAACTGTTTTTT.

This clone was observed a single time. DNA of the CDR3: TGTGCCAGCAGCTTGGCCGGGACTAGCGGGGGTACCTACGAGCAGTACGTC. The encoded protein is CASSLAGTSGGTYEQYV. This sequence joins TRBV5-5 and TRBJ2-7; 14 bases fit TRBD2. The CDR3 has 17 residues. Unmatched junction bases numbered 4, after V lost 0 bases and J lost 2 bases. Looked up from germline, CDR1 is SGHKS and CDR2 is YYEKEE (reference sequence).

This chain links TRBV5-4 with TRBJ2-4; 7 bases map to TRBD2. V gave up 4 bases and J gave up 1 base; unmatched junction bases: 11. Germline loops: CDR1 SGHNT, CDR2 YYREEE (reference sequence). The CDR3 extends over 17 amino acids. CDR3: CASSPVGGGGAKNIQYF. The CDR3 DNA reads TGTGCCAGCAGCCCCGTTGGGGGGGGAGGCGCCAAAAACATTCAGTACTTC.